This T cell receptor (beta chain) stems from a study of T cells in women clearing cervical HPV infection. The length of the CDR3 is 15 residues. Trimming took 4 bases from V and 2 from J; bases not matched to a gene: 8. The germline CDR1 and CDR2 sequences are MNHNS and SASEGT. The assay was immunoSEQ multiplex PCR, and TCRdb's table has in-frame clones only and misses some. The sample table includes under 35,000 clones. Note on this clone: The CDR3 is cut off 3 residues early in the read; its end comes from the germline J gene.

The TCR was taken from a woman between 18 and 70 years old with a cervical HPV16 infection that either progressed to CIN3+ or cleared (not recorded which). The chain couples TRBV6-1 to TRBJ2-7; 7 bases agree with TRBD2. Sequenced material: blood buffy coat. The CDR3 bases that were read are TGTGCCAGCAGTGGAGGTAGGGGAGGGACCTACGAG. Protein product: CASSGGRGGTYE. The whole CDR3 is CASSGGRGGTYEQYF.